The 31 T cell receptor beta chains below were found in one sample sequenced in a study of blood T cell repertoires in COVID-19. The method was immunoSEQ multiplex PCR; TCRdb's version includes in-frame clones alone and lacks a portion of them. The profile covers a few hundred thousand clones, with around 88% appearing a single time and 1.5% to 2% taken by the ten largest. Sequencing input: peripheral blood. The receptors originated from a woman in her forties or fifties with acute or convalescent COVID-19.

This chain connects TRBV5-6 to TRBJ2-5; D not certain. V lost 1 base and J 5 bases, leaving 12 bases between the germline ends. Germline CDR1 and CDR2: SGHDT and YYEEEE. This CDR3 region has 14 residues. The CDR3 region is CASSLSRFRETQYF. The CDR3 DNA follows: TGTGCCAGCAGCTTGTCGAGGTTTCGGGAGACCCAGTACTTC.

CDR3 sequence reads: CATSDTGASYEQYF. CDR3 bases: TGTGCCACCAGTGATACAGGGGCCTCCTACGAGCAGTACTTC. The rearrangement uses TRBV24-1 and TRBJ2-7; 7 nucleotides line up with TRBD1. Looked up from germline, CDR1 is KGHDR and CDR2 is SFDVKD. The CDR3 has 14 residues. Losses at the gene ends were 3 bases for V and 0 bases for J; bases not matched to a gene: 1.

This clone was recorded a few times. This chain links TRBV5-4 with TRBJ2-7; TRBD1 aligns across 7 bases. Germline CDR1 reads SGHNT; CDR2 reads YYREEE (reference sequence). V was pared by 5 bases and J by 2 bases, with 10 bases of the junction left unmatched. The CDR3 has 15 residues. CDR3 amino acids: CASRPPGQSTYEQYF. Here the CDR3 DNA reads TGTGCCAGCAGGCCCCCGGGACAGTCAACCTACGAGCAGTACTTC. The whole variable domain, remainder taken from reference TRBV5-4 and TRBJ2-7, is ETGVTQSPTHLIKTRGQQVTLRCSSQSGHNTVSWYQQALGQGPQFIFQYYREEENGRGNFPPRFSGLQFPNYSSELNVNALELDDSALYLCASRPPGQSTYEQYFGPGTRLTVT.

The chain combines TRBV27 with TRBJ2-5; TRBD2 matches at 7 bases. CDR1 and CDR2 (germline): MNHEY, SMNVEV (reference sequence). The CDR3 is 15 amino acids. V shed 6 bases and J 5 bases; nucleotides not matched to a gene: 12. CDR3 sequence: CASSPFWEGLETQYF. The CDR3 bases are TGTGCCAGCAGCCCGTTCTGGGAGGGTCTGGAGACCCAGTACTTC.

The chain carries TRBV7-3 and TRBJ1-1; D gene unclear. The CDR3 totals 11 residues. Per the germline V gene, CDR1 is SGHTA and CDR2 is FQGTGA. The V and J ends lost 1 base and 7 bases respectively, with 4 bases between them. The CDR3 DNA sequence: TGTGCCAGCAGCTTAATCTATGAAGCTTTCTTT. It encodes CASSLIYEAFF.

The V and J genes are TRBV13 and TRBJ2-7, with TRBD2 identical over 10 bases. Germline values: CDR1 PRHDT, CDR2 FYEKMQ (reference sequence). The CDR3 totals 15 residues. The V and J ends lost 5 bases and 3 bases, in that order; junction bases with no gene match: 7. The CDR3, as DNA: TGTGCCAGCAGCCCCGGGCTAGCGGGAGTCTACGAGCAGTACTTC. It yields the protein CASSPGLAGVYEQYF.

This chain joins TRBV28 and TRBJ1-4, with TRBD1 identical over 7 bases. In germline, CDR1 is MDHEN, CDR2 SYDVKM. The CDR3 has 13 amino acids. Trimming took 6 bases from V and 5 from J; bases not matched to a gene: 3. The CDR3 reads CASRGQLNEKLFF. CDR3 nucleotides: TGTGCCAGCAGGGGACAGCTCAATGAAAAACTGTTTTTT.

For the CDR3, the DNA is TGTGCCAGCTCACCGTTACTAGCGGGAGGTGCGGAGACCCAGTACTTC. It translates to CASSPLLAGGAETQYF. The chain recombines TRBV18 with TRBJ2-5; 12 bases map to TRBD2. Germline CDR1 KGHSH, CDR2 LQKENI. V trimming: 3 bases; J trimming: 5 bases; junction bases outside the gene matches: 7. CDR3 length equals 16 residues.

The rearrangement joins TRBV6-6 to TRBJ2-4; TRBD1 might be the D (6 bases). The CDR3 is made up of 15 amino acids. Looked up from germline, CDR1 is MNHNY and CDR2 is SVGAGI (reference sequence). Trimming shortened V by 6 bases and J by 5 bases, and 17 bases separated the two germline ends. The CDR3 DNA sequence: TGTGCCAGCAGCCGAATACAGGGCAGAGAAAACATTCAGTACTTC. This translates into CASSRIQGRENIQYF.

This clone turned up a few times. V usage is TRBV27 and J usage is TRBJ1-1; no reliable D call. CDR1 MNHEY and CDR2 SMNVEV come from the germline V gene (reference sequence). This CDR3 contains 13 residues. V lost 3 bases and J 8 bases, leaving 13 bases between the germline ends. The CDR3 DNA reads TGTGCCAGCAGTTTTGGATTGGGCAACGAAGCTTTCTTT. This codes for CASSFGLGNEAFF.

In its sample, this clone was seen once. The chain is built from TRBV14 and TRBJ1-6, with no clear D. V lost 5 bases and J 0 bases, leaving 17 bases between the germline ends. The CDR3 contains 18 residues. The germline V gene has CDR1 SGHDN and CDR2 FVKESK. The CDR3 nucleotides are TGTGCCAGCAGCGCCCAGCGGCAGAGGAGCTCCTATAATTCACCCCTCCACTTT. Residues: CASSAQRQRSSYNSPLHF.

The chain combines TRBV27 with TRBJ1-1, with D possibly being TRBD1 (5 bases). CDR1 and CDR2 from the germline V gene are MNHEY and SMNVEV (reference sequence). There are 15 residues in the CDR3. V gave up 3 bases and J gave up 1 base, with 12 bases separating them. CDR3 coding DNA: TGTGCCAGCAGTTTGGAGCCAGGGCCGAACACTGAAGCTTTCTTT. Translating gives CASSLEPGPNTEAFF.

This chain links TRBV7-9 with TRBJ1-1; D may be TRBD1 (5 bases). CDR3 size: 13 residues. Germline CDR1 SEHNR, CDR2 FQNEAQ (reference sequence). Trimming took 7 bases from V and 0 from J, leaving 9 bases between them. The CDR3 spells CASTQQVNTEAFF. CDR3 nucleotide sequence: TGTGCCAGCACACAACAGGTGAACACTGAAGCTTTCTTT.

The chain links TRBV2 to TRBJ2-1, with 7 bases lining up with TRBD1. The CDR3 has 14 residues. The V gene's germline CDR1 is SNHLY and CDR2 FYNNEI. The junction had 4 bases not matched to a gene; V was cut back by 7 bases and J by 1 base. The CDR3 is CASIRDSSYNEQFF. In DNA, the CDR3 is TGTGCCAGCATTAGGGACAGTTCCTACAATGAGCAGTTCTTC.

The chain combines TRBV24-1 with TRBJ2-7; D is unresolved. The V and J ends lost 2 bases and 0 bases respectively, with 4 bases between them. CDR3 length: 13 amino acids. Germline CDR1 KGHDR, CDR2 SFDVKD. The CDR3 sequence: CATSDSSSYEQYF. The CDR3, as DNA: TGTGCCACCAGTGATTCGAGCTCCTACGAGCAGTACTTC.

The chain uses TRBV6-5 and TRBJ1-4; D gene unclear. The length of the CDR3 is 13 residues. The germline V gene has CDR1 MNHEY and CDR2 SVGAGI. V lost 10 bases to trimming and J lost 0 bases, with 9 bases between them. The chain's CDR3 is CAISLTTNEKLFF. CDR3 nucleotide sequence: TGTGCCATATCTCTTACAACTAATGAAAAACTGTTTTTT.

The gene calls are TRBV3-1 (or the pseudogene TRBV3-2) and TRBJ1-3; D might be TRBD1 (5 bases). Per germline, CDR1 LGHDT and CDR2 YNNKEL (reference sequence). CDR3 length: 16 amino acids. Trimming shortened V by 4 bases and J by 0 bases, and 13 bases separated the two germline ends. This chain's CDR3 is CASSPTGLRSGNTIYF. CDR3 sequence (DNA): TGTGCCAGCAGCCCTACGGGACTCCGCTCTGGAAACACCATATATTTT.

The rearrangement joins TRBV18 to TRBJ2-7; TRBD1 is a possible D gene (6 bases). This CDR3 region has 15 residues. Germline assignment: CDR1 KGHSH and CDR2 LQKENI. Deletions cut 3 bases from V and 3 bases from J, with 15 bases between. In DNA form, the CDR3 reads TGTGCCAGCTCACCCCCGGGCTGGGGGCGCTACGAGCAGTACTTC. This gives the protein CASSPPGWGRYEQYF.

This chain connects TRBV19 to TRBJ2-5; TRBD1 matches at 7 bases. V shed 10 bases, J shed 5 bases, and the junction held 10 bases outside the gene matches. CDR1 and CDR2 from the germline V gene are LNHDA and SQIVND (reference sequence). The CDR3 runs to 13 residues. CDR3 protein: CATGDSAGETQYF. CDR3 coding DNA: TGTGCCACCGGGGACAGTGCAGGGGAGACCCAGTACTTC.

CDR3 amino acids: CASSLVTGLSYEQYF. DNA for the CDR3: TGTGCCAGCAGCTTAGTGACCGGACTTTCCTACGAGCAGTACTTC. The chain uses TRBV7-2 and TRBJ2-7; D might be TRBD2 (5 bases). V lost 1 base to trimming and J lost 1 base, with 11 bases between them. CDR1 and CDR2 from the germline V gene are SGHTA and FQGNSA. CDR3 length: 15 residues.

This chain uses TRBV28 with TRBJ1-1, with D unclear. The CDR3 sequence is 12 residues long. CDR1 and CDR2 from the germline V gene are MDHEN and SYDVKM. The germline V and J ends were trimmed by 9 bases and 9 bases, with 17 bases remaining between them. The CDR3 DNA follows: TGTGCCAGTTCTAGATCGTGGGAGAAAGCTTTCTTT. Amino acid sequence: CASSRSWEKAFF.

This clone was found once. This sequence joins TRBV7-9 and TRBJ1-5; D is uncertain. The V gene's germline CDR1 is SEHNR and CDR2 FQNEAQ (reference sequence). V was clipped by 2 bases and J by 5 bases, with 7 bases between them. The CDR3 sequence is 13 residues long. CDR3 in DNA: TGTGCCAGCAGCTTACTGAGAGATCAGCCCCAGCATTTT. Protein sequence: CASSLLRDQPQHF.

The CDR3 DNA is TGTGCCAGTAGTATACGTTCCGGGTACGGGGCCAACGTCCTGACTTTC. This sequence encodes CASSIRSGYGANVLTF. This rearrangement joins TRBV19 to TRBJ2-6; D uncertain. Looked up from germline, CDR1 is LNHDA and CDR2 is SQIVND (reference sequence). V was cut by 2 bases and J by 4 bases, with 12 bases left in between. This CDR3 has 16 residues. Full variable domain (missing parts from reference TRBV19 and TRBJ2-6): DGGITQSPKYLFRKEGQNVTLSCEQNLNHDAMYWYRQDPGQGLRLIYYSQIVNDFQKGDIAEGYSVSREKKESFPLTVTSAQKNPTAFYLCASSIRSGYGANVLTFGAGSRLTVL.

This clone was detected only a few times. The chain carries TRBV7-2 and TRBJ2-7; no definite D call. Germline CDR1 reads SGHTA; CDR2 reads FQGNSA. The V end lost 2 bases, the J end lost 2 bases, and 7 bases lay between the germline ends. The CDR3 loop spans 13 amino acids. CDR3 nucleotide sequence: TGTGCCAGCAGCTTAAAACCAGCCTACGAGCAGTACTTC. Translation gives CASSLKPAYEQYF.

The chain is built from TRBV7-2 and TRBJ1-5; 7 bases fit TRBD1. There are 16 residues in the CDR3. Trimming took 5 bases from V and 2 from J; bases not matched to a gene: 9. Germline loops: CDR1 SGHTA, CDR2 FQGNSA. The CDR3 DNA is TGTGCCAGCAGCATCAGACAGGGAGTCGGCAATCAGCCCCAGCATTTT. Its translation is CASSIRQGVGNQPQHF.

This clone was found once. The chain recombines TRBV30 with TRBJ2-6; perhaps TRBD2 as D (6 bases). The CDR3 runs to 15 residues. V was pared by 0 bases and J by 0 bases, with 6 bases between. Looked up from germline, CDR1 is GTSNPN and CDR2 is SVGIG (reference sequence). The CDR3 sequence: CAWSVGGSGANVLTF. The CDR3 DNA reads as TGTGCCTGGAGTGTGGGGGGCTCTGGGGCCAACGTCCTGACTTTC.

In regard to this clone: The identical CDR3 is also encoded by other nucleotide sequences in the sample. J is TRBJ2-1 and V is TRBV24-1, with 8 bases that match TRBD2. This CDR3 has 17 amino acids. V dropped 0 bases and J dropped 8; count of bases not matched to a gene: 11. CDR1 is KGHDR and CDR2 is SFDVKD in the germline V gene. The CDR3 DNA follows: TGTGCCACCAGTGATTTGCGGGGGGGAGTCAGCCAGGATGAGCAGTTCTTC. This sequence encodes CATSDLRGGVSQDEQFF.

The chain recombines TRBV7-3 with TRBJ1-2; D possibly corresponds to TRBD1 (5 bases). V lost 5 bases to trimming and J lost 4 bases, with 11 bases between them. The CDR3 has 13 residues. Germline lookup yields CDR1 SGHTA and CDR2 FQGTGA. CDR3: CASSKSGGYGYTF. The DNA of the CDR3 is TGTGCCAGCAGCAAAAGCGGGGGCTATGGCTACACCTTC.

The chain links TRBV18 to TRBJ1-1; D is undetermined. This CDR3 is built from 13 residues. The germline V gene has CDR1 KGHSH and CDR2 LQKENI. V shed 7 bases and J shed 4 bases, with 13 bases lying between them. The chain's CDR3 is CASCYTERTEAFF. The CDR3 bases are TGTGCCAGCTGCTACACCGAGCGCACTGAAGCTTTCTTT.

The chain uses TRBV7-8 and TRBJ2-3, with 7 bases lining up with TRBD1. The CDR3 has 14 residues. V dropped 5 bases and J dropped 2; count of bases not matched to a gene: 4. The germline V gene encodes CDR1 SGHVS and CDR2 FQNEAQ. The CDR3 protein is CASSAGGFTDTQYF. In DNA, the CDR3 is TGTGCCAGCAGCGCAGGGGGATTCACAGATACGCAGTATTTT.

The V gene is TRBV29-1, the J gene TRBJ1-3; D is unclear. Between the trimmed V and J ends, which lost 3 bases and 0 bases, there was a span of 6 bases. Germline V gene sequence: CDR1 SQVTM, CDR2 ANQGSEA. The CDR3 loop spans 13 amino acids. In nucleotides, the CDR3 is TGCAGCGTTGATACCAGCTCTGGAAACACCATATATTTT. The encoded protein is CSVDTSSGNTIYF.